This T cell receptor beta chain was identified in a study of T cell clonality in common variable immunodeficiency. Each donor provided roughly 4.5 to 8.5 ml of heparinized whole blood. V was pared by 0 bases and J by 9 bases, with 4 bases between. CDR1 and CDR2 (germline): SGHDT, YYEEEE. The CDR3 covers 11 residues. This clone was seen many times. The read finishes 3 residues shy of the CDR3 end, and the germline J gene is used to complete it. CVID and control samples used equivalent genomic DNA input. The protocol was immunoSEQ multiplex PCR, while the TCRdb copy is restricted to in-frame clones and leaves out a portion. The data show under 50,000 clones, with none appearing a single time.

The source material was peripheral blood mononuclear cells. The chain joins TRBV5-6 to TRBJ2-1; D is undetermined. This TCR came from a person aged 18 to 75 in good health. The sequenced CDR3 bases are TGTGCCAGCAGCTTGGAAGGTGAG. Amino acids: CASSLEGE. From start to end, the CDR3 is CASSLEGEQFF. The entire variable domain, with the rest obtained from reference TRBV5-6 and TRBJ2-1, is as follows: DAGVTQSPTHLIKTRGQQVTLRCSPKSGHDTVSWYQQALGQGPQFIFQYYEEEERQRGNFPDRFSGHQFPNYSSELNVNALLLGDSALYLCASSLEGEQFFGPGTRLTVL.